Listed here is a single T cell receptor (beta chain). These data originate in a study of molecular identifiers for immune sequencing clone quantification. The V end lost 4 bases, the J end lost 6 bases, and 23 bases lay between the germline ends. This CDR3 is built from 17 residues. Germline values: CDR1 LGHDT, CDR2 YNNKEL (reference sequence). TCRdb reprocessed the PCR reads with MiXCR, giving one entry per CDR3 protein. This table holds approximately 680,000 distinct CDR3 sequences, about 25% found once. This sequence was found in a human donor in good health. Some libraries in this study had Jurkat cell RNA spiked in. The V and J genes are TRBV3-1 and TRBJ2-3; tentative D call: TRBD2 (7 bases). The sequencing input was naive CD8+ T cells from blood, with Jurkat cell RNA spiked in. The sample's subset: FACS-sorted CD8+CD4-CCR7+CD45RA+ naive T cells. CDR3 residues: CASSPQGGGSSMDTQYF. In nucleotides, the CDR3 is TGTGCCAGCAGCCCTCAGGGAGGGGGTTCCTCCATGGATACGCAGTATTTT.